Below, 13 T cell receptor beta chains from the same sample are listed, as sequenced in a study of technical replicates of blood from several donors. The data were produced by immunoSEQ multiplex PCR, yet TCRdb's version contains in-frame clones alone and is incomplete. The table lists about 68,000 clones, around 97% of them singletons. The sequencing sample was made of T cells isolated from PBMCs. These receptors all stem from a human donor in good health.

This clone was counted once. V is TRBV5-1 and J is TRBJ2-1; D may be TRBD2 (7 bases). V lost 2 bases and J lost 0, with 15 bases in between. The CDR3 runs to 17 residues. Germline-derived CDR1 and CDR2 are SGHRS and YFSETQ. CDR3 loop: CASSLGGGGSSYNEQFF. CDR3 sequence (DNA): TGCGCCAGCAGCTTAGGGGGAGGGGGGAGCTCCTACAATGAGCAGTTCTTC.

J is TRBJ1-2 and V is TRBV10-2; D might be TRBD1 (6 bases). Germline CDR1 is WSHSY and CDR2 is SAAADI. Trimming shortened V by 3 bases and J by 7 bases, and 18 bases separated the two germline ends. This CDR3 is 15 amino acids long. The CDR3 region has the DNA TGCGCCAGCAGTGAATTACAGGGACCACCATTTGGCTACACCTTC. Translated, it gives CASSELQGPPFGYTF.

The genes are TRBV7-8 and TRBJ2-5; 9 bases agree with TRBD2. Germline V gene sequence: CDR1 SGHVS, CDR2 FQNEAQ. The CDR3 contains 16 residues. V lost 5 bases and J lost 2; bases outside the gene matches: 9. CDR3 bases: TGTGCCAGCAGCCCAAAATGGGCGGGAGGGCAAGAGACCCAGTACTTC. Protein product: CASSPKWAGGQETQYF. The full variable domain, rest sourced from reference TRBV7-8 and TRBJ2-5, is GAGVSQSPRYKVAKRGQDVALRCDPISGHVSLFWYQQALGQGPEFLTYFQNEAQLDKSGLPSDRFFAERPEGSVSTLKIQRTQQEDSAVYLCASSPKWAGGQETQYFGPGTRLLVL.

The rearrangement joins TRBV27 to TRBJ1-5; D gene unclear. This CDR3 has 12 residues. V lost 2 bases, J lost 4 bases, and 3 bases lay in between. Germline lookup yields CDR1 MNHEY and CDR2 SMNVEV (reference sequence). The CDR3 coding sequence is TGTGCCAGCAGTTTACAGAATCAGCCCCAGCATTTT. Amino acids: CASSLQNQPQHF.

CDR3 in DNA: TGCGCCAGCAGCCTCACCGGGACAGGGTATTCCGAGCAGTACTTC. It is translated as CASSLTGTGYSEQYF. This chain joins TRBV5-1 and TRBJ2-7; 9 bases match TRBD1. V shed 4 bases, J shed 6 bases, and the junction held 11 bases outside the gene matches. CDR3 length equals 15 residues. Germline V gene sequence: CDR1 SGHRS, CDR2 YFSETQ.

The chain recombines TRBV9 with TRBJ2-2, with 7 positions matching TRBD1. V gave up 3 bases and J gave up 7 bases; unmatched junction bases: 3. From germline, CDR1 is SGDLS and CDR2 YYNGEE. This CDR3 is 13 amino acids long. Here the CDR3 DNA reads TGTGCCAGCAGCGACCAGGGGGTCGGGGAGCTGTTTTTT. It yields the protein CASSDQGVGELFF.

The chain combines TRBV5-4 with TRBJ2-7; TRBD2 matches at 9 bases. With V trimmed by 1 base and J by 2 bases, 7 bases remained unmatched. CDR3 length: 16 residues. CDR1 is SGHNT, CDR2 YYREEE, per germline (reference sequence). The CDR3 DNA reads TGTGCCAGCAGCTTGAGGGTAGCGGGAGCCCCCTACGAGCAGTACTTC. Its protein is CASSLRVAGAPYEQYF.

The chain carries TRBV19 and TRBJ1-3; TRBD1 might be the D (5 bases). The germline V gene has CDR1 LNHDA and CDR2 SQIVND (reference sequence). The CDR3 is 15 amino acids. V dropped 6 bases and J dropped 0 bases, with 12 bases sitting between them. CDR3 sequence reads: CASSVPGLSGNTIYF. The CDR3 DNA follows: TGTGCCAGTAGCGTACCAGGGCTCTCTGGAAACACCATATATTTT. The whole variable domain, filled in from reference TRBV19 and TRBJ1-3, reads DGGITQSPKYLFRKEGQNVTLSCEQNLNHDAMYWYRQDPGQGLRLIYYSQIVNDFQKGDIAEGYSVSREKKESFPLTVTSAQKNPTAFYLCASSVPGLSGNTIYFGEGSWLTVV.

This chain connects TRBV5-1 to TRBJ1-1, with 7 nucleotides matching TRBD1. Germline values: CDR1 SGHRS, CDR2 YFSETQ. V was clipped by 2 bases and J by 1 base; unmatched bases: 5. The CDR3 runs 15 residues. The CDR3 sequence is CASSLQGLKNTEAFF. For the CDR3, the DNA is TGCGCCAGCAGCTTACAGGGGCTTAAGAACACTGAAGCTTTCTTT.

This clone was observed once. The chain uses TRBV5-4 and TRBJ2-1; 7 nucleotides match TRBD2. The V gene end was trimmed by 1 base and the J gene end by 7 bases; junction bases not matched to a gene: 11. The CDR3 runs 16 residues. CDR1 SGHNT and CDR2 YYREEE come from the germline V gene (reference sequence). For the CDR3, the DNA is TGTGCCAGCAGCTTGAAGGCTAGCGGAAGACCGAATGAGCAGTTCTTC. Translating it yields CASSLKASGRPNEQFF.

In its sample, this clone was seen once. The chain uses TRBV9 and TRBJ1-1, with D perhaps TRBD1 (6 bases). The ends were cut back, 2 bases at V and 0 bases at J, with 14 bases in the middle. The V gene's germline CDR1 is SGDLS and CDR2 YYNGEE. This CDR3 contains 16 residues. CDR3: CASSVGIGQMNTEAFF. DNA of the CDR3: TGTGCCAGCAGCGTCGGTATTGGACAGATGAACACTGAAGCTTTCTTT. Supplemented by reference TRBV9 and TRBJ1-1, the full variable domain reads DSGVTQTPKHLITATGQRVTLRCSPRSGDLSVYWYQQSLDQGLQFLIQYYNGEERAKGNILERFSAQQFPDLHSELNLSSLELGDSALYFCASSVGIGQMNTEAFFGQGTRLTVV.

The rearrangement uses TRBV5-1 and TRBJ2-1, with 9 bases identical to TRBD1. Germline V gene sequence: CDR1 SGHRS, CDR2 YFSETQ. V was clipped by 3 bases and J by 9 bases; unmatched bases: 4. The CDR3 extends over 13 amino acids. CDR3 sequence (DNA): TGCGCCAGCAGCTCTACAGGGGGCAGTGAGCAGTTCTTC. Translated, it gives CASSSTGGSEQFF.

The rearrangement joins TRBV2 to TRBJ2-2, with D perhaps matching TRBD2 (5 bases). From germline, CDR1 is SNHLY and CDR2 FYNNEI. The CDR3 covers 12 residues. The V end was cut by 7 bases, the J end by 7 bases, with 10 bases between. The CDR3 DNA follows: TGTGCCAGCAAAGAGGAGGTCGGGGAGCTGTTTTTT. Residues: CASKEEVGELFF.